The 10 T cell receptor beta chains listed next were all sequenced from one sample in a study of blood T cells in healthy people across ages. Alongside a J-beta primer mix, a sample-barcoded 5' primer served in a second PCR lasting roughly 7 to 12 cycles. TCRdb re-called the 5' RACE reads with MiXCR, one entry per CDR3 protein. The repertoire holds more than 550,000 distinct CDR3 sequences, with about 20% as singletons. The specimen sequenced was blood. The receptors were sampled from an older man in good health.

The chain links TRBV29-1 to TRBJ1-1; weak D call: TRBD1 (6 bases). The germline gives CDR1 SQVTM, CDR2 ANQGSEA. This CDR3 is 11 amino acids long. Trimming left V 3 bases short and J 7 bases short, with 9 bases between. CDR3 sequence (DNA): TGCAGCGTTGAGGGACACCGTGAAGCTTTCTTT. Its protein product is CSVEGHREAFF.

The table lists this clonotype with many counts. The chain is built from TRBV20-1 and TRBJ2-1; D tentatively reads TRBD1 or TRBD2 (5 bases each). V was trimmed by 3 bases and J by 7 bases, leaving 13 bases between them. Germline values: CDR1 DFQATT, CDR2 SNEGSKA (reference sequence). The CDR3 loop spans 13 amino acids. The CDR3 is CSASWGSRNEQFF. In nucleotides, the CDR3 is TGCAGTGCTAGTTGGGGGAGCCGGAATGAGCAGTTCTTC.

As for this clonotype: At one boundary the junction diverges from the germline segment, which might be a read error. V and J are TRBV20-1 and TRBJ2-5; 8 bases line up with TRBD1. Germline V gives CDR1 DFQATT, CDR2 SNEGSKA (reference sequence). This CDR3 is built from 15 residues. The CDR3 coding sequence is TGCAGTGCTAGGCCGTTGGACAGGGCGGGCGAGACCCAGTGCTTC. Residues: CSARPLDRAGETQCF.

This chain uses TRBV28 with TRBJ2-3; D perhaps matches TRBD1 (6 bases). Germline CDR1 MDHEN, CDR2 SYDVKM. The CDR3 is made up of 16 amino acids. Between the trimmed V and J ends, which lost 5 bases and 6 bases, there was a span of 21 bases. DNA of the CDR3: TGTGCCAGCAGTAGGACAGTGTGGGGCTCGATTGATACGCAGTATTTT. This translates into CASSRTVWGSIDTQYF.

The V and J genes are TRBV20-1 and TRBJ2-7; the match to TRBD1 covers 8 bases. There are 14 residues in the CDR3. Trimming took 6 bases from V and 1 from J; bases not matched to a gene: 8. Germline CDR1 is DFQATT and CDR2 is SNEGSKA (reference sequence). The CDR3 reads CSATGGYRSYEQYF. The CDR3 DNA is TGCAGTGCCACAGGGGGGTACAGGTCCTACGAGCAGTACTTC.

This chain uses TRBV18 with TRBJ2-1; D is undetermined. Judging by the DNA end, TRBJ2-7 fits better; the J call may be wrong. Per germline, CDR1 KGHSH and CDR2 LQKENI. The CDR3 runs to 13 residues. The CDR3 DNA reads TGTGCCAGCTCACCACGGGCAGCCTACGAGCAGTACTTC. This encodes CASSPRAAYEQYF.

This clonotype was counted a few times. The chain carries TRBV6-6 and TRBJ2-5; TRBD1 aligns across 7 bases. Germline V CDR1 and CDR2: MNHNY, SVGAGI (reference sequence). The CDR3 is made up of 16 amino acids. After removal of 0 bases from V and 4 bases from J, the junction contained 8 bases not matched to a gene. CDR3 region: CASSYSDQGERETQYF. DNA for the CDR3: TGTGCCAGCAGTTACTCCGACCAGGGGGAACGAGAGACCCAGTACTTC.

This chain connects TRBV5-1 to TRBJ1-5, with 7 nucleotides matching TRBD1. CDR3 length: 15 amino acids. Germline V gives CDR1 SGHRS, CDR2 YFSETQ. With V trimmed by 4 bases and J by 4 bases, 8 bases remained unmatched. The CDR3 nucleotides are TGCGCCAGCAGCAAGGAGACAGGGCCGAATCAGCCCCAGCATTTT. Translated: CASSKETGPNQPQHF. Combining the CDR3 with reference TRBV5-1 and TRBJ1-5 gives the whole variable domain KAGVTQTPRYLIKTRGQQVTLSCSPISGHRSVSWYQQTPGQGLQFLFEYFSETQRNKGNFPGRFSGRQFSNSRSEMNVSTLELGDSALYLCASSKETGPNQPQHFGDGTRLSIL.

The table lists this clonotype with many counts. V and J are TRBV6-6 and TRBJ2-3; the D is unclear. Per germline, CDR1 MNHNY and CDR2 SVGAGI (reference sequence). Trimming removed 0 bases at V and 7 bases at J, with 2 bases between. This CDR3 is 11 amino acids long. CDR3 DNA: TGTGCCAGCAGTTACTCTAATACGCAGTATTTT. Translation gives CASSYSNTQYF.

The chain uses TRBV20-1 and TRBJ2-3; D might be TRBD1 (5 bases). The CDR3 is 16 amino acids. Per germline, CDR1 DFQATT and CDR2 SNEGSKA (reference sequence). Deletions cut 0 bases from V and 0 bases from J, with 13 bases between. CDR3 loop: CSARDGAAPSTDTQYF. The DNA of the CDR3 is TGCAGTGCTAGAGATGGGGCAGCACCTAGCACAGATACGCAGTATTTT.